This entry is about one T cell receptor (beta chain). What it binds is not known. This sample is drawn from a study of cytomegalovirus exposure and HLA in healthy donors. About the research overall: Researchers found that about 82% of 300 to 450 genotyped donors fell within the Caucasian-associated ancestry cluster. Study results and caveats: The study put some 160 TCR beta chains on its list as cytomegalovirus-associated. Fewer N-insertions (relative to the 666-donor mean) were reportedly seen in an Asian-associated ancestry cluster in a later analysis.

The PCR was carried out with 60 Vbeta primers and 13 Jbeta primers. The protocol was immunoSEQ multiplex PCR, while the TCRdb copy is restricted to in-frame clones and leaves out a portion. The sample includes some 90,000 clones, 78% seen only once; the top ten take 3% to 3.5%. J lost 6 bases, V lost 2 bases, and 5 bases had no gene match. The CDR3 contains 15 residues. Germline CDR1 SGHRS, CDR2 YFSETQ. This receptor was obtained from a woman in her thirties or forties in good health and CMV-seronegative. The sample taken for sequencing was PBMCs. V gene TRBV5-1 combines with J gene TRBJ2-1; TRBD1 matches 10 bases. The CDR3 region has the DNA TGCGCCAGCAGCTTCCGGGACAGGGGAAGCAATGAGCAGTTCTTC. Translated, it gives CASSFRDRGSNEQFF.